The 19 T cell receptor beta chains in this list originate from one sample, sequenced in a study of Tregs in tolerant kidney transplant recipients. The data were produced by immunoSEQ multiplex PCR, yet TCRdb's version contains in-frame clones alone and is incomplete. The sample includes some 70,000 clones, 84% seen only once; the top ten take about 4.7%. The material sequenced was CD4+ T cells from blood. These receptors originate from a human donor in good health.

The CDR3 protein is CASSHQLAGATYEQYF. As DNA, the CDR3 is TGTGCCAGCAGCCACCAACTAGCGGGGGCTACCTACGAGCAGTACTTC. J is TRBJ2-7 and V is TRBV5-6, with TRBD2 matching over 11 bases. CDR3 size: 16 residues. Germline V lookup: CDR1 SGHDT, CDR2 YYEEEE. The trim removed 4 bases at V and 2 bases at J, leaving 8 bases unmatched.

The chain links TRBV2 to TRBJ1-1; TRBD1 is a possible D gene (6 bases). The CDR3 totals 15 residues. V was cut by 6 bases and J by 0 bases, with 14 bases left in between. The V gene's germline CDR1 is SNHLY and CDR2 FYNNEI. CDR3 sequence: CASRRGGEMNTEAFF. CDR3 nucleotide sequence: TGTGCCAGCAGACGAGGGGGAGAGATGAACACTGAAGCTTTCTTT.

This clone is deemed medium-sized (0.01 to 0.1%). This chain uses TRBV29-1 with TRBJ2-2; D ambiguous. Deletions cut 3 bases from V and 5 bases from J, with 13 bases between. There are 14 residues in the CDR3. Germline V gene data show CDR1 as SQVTM and CDR2 as ANQGSEA. The CDR3 sequence: CSVDRGLGTGELFF. In DNA form, the CDR3 reads TGCAGCGTTGATCGAGGTCTAGGGACCGGGGAGCTGTTTTTT.

V usage is TRBV7-3 and J usage is TRBJ1-5; 7 bases agree with TRBD1. The CDR3 loop spans 15 amino acids. With V trimmed by 2 bases and J by 3 bases, 4 bases remained unmatched. Germline assignment: CDR1 SGHTA and CDR2 FQGTGA. CDR3 residues: CASSLEQGFNQPQHF. In DNA, the CDR3 is TGTGCCAGCAGCTTAGAACAGGGGTTCAATCAGCCCCAGCATTTT.

This clone ranks as medium-sized. This chain uses TRBV7-7 with TRBJ1-4; D is unresolved. Looked up from germline, CDR1 is SSHAT and CDR2 is FNYEAQ (reference sequence). The CDR3 has 8 residues. The CDR3 nucleotides read TGTGCTAGAATCTGGCTGTTTTTT. It translates to CARIWLFF.

The rearrangement joins TRBV7-2 to TRBJ1-1; no clear D. The V and J ends lost 1 base and 5 bases respectively, with 14 bases between them. The germline gives CDR1 SGHTA, CDR2 FQGNSA. The CDR3 contains 15 residues. CDR3 region: CASSLEVSGWTEAFF. CDR3 nucleotides: TGTGCCAGCAGCTTAGAGGTTTCAGGATGGACTGAAGCTTTCTTT.

This chain's CDR3 is CASSRPQGIAFF. CDR3 coding DNA: TGTGCCAGCAGCAGACCACAGGGTATAGCTTTCTTT. The chain combines TRBV4-2 with TRBJ1-1, with a weak D call TRBD1 (6 bases). The V gene's germline CDR1 is LGHNA and CDR2 YNFKEQ. V was cut by 5 bases and J by 10 bases, with 14 bases left in between. The length of the CDR3 is 12 residues.

The gene calls are TRBV9 and TRBJ1-3; 8 nucleotides align to TRBD1. The ends lost 7 bases at V and 0 bases at J; junction bases unmatched: 9. This CDR3 comprises 16 residues. The V gene's germline CDR1 is SGDLS and CDR2 YYNGEE. CDR3 amino acids: CASGGQGGNSGNTIYF. The DNA for the CDR3 is TGTGCCAGCGGAGGACAGGGAGGAAACTCTGGAAACACCATATATTTT.

The chain uses TRBV25-1 and TRBJ2-2, with D perhaps TRBD1 (6 bases). Looked up from germline, CDR1 is MGHDK and CDR2 is SYGVNS. Trimming shortened V by 2 bases and J by 5 bases, and 15 bases separated the two germline ends. The CDR3 sequence is 16 residues long. The CDR3: CASSENGRGRTGELFF. The CDR3 region has the DNA TGTGCCAGCAGTGAAAACGGCAGGGGAAGAACCGGGGAGCTGTTTTTT.

This chain links TRBV19 with TRBJ2-7, with unresolved D. Germline lookup yields CDR1 LNHDA and CDR2 SQIVND (reference sequence). The CDR3 runs to 11 residues. The germline V and J ends were trimmed by 5 bases and 3 bases, with 5 bases remaining between them. The CDR3 sequence: CASSSLYEQYF. CDR3 DNA: TGTGCCAGTAGTTCTCTCTACGAGCAGTACTTC.

The V call is TRBV5-1, the J call TRBJ1-2; D might be TRBD1 (5 bases). CDR1 is SGHRS, CDR2 YFSETQ, per germline. CDR3 length: 13 amino acids. The germline V and J ends were trimmed by 7 bases and 2 bases, with 12 bases remaining between them. CDR3 sequence (DNA): TGCGCCAGCCGGGACGGCGTAAACTATGGCTACACCTTC. As protein: CASRDGVNYGYTF. The full variable domain, its missing parts supplied by reference TRBV5-1 and TRBJ1-2, is KAGVTQTPRYLIKTRGQQVTLSCSPISGHRSVSWYQQTPGQGLQFLFEYFSETQRNKGNFPGRFSGRQFSNSRSEMNVSTLELGDSALYLCASRDGVNYGYTFGSGTRLTVV.

The chain uses TRBV6-5 and TRBJ1-2; 10 nucleotides line up with TRBD1. Germline V gene lookup returns CDR1 MNHEY and CDR2 SVGAGI. This CDR3 region has 14 residues. With 5 bases clipped from V and 2 bases from J, the junction kept 2 bases outside the gene matches. The CDR3 sequence: CASSRTGGNYGYTF. The CDR3, as DNA: TGTGCCAGCAGTAGGACAGGGGGGAACTATGGCTACACCTTC.

The chain joins TRBV11-2 to TRBJ2-1; 8 nucleotides match TRBD2. The J segment lost 0 bases and the V segment lost 4 bases, leaving 8 bases of the junction unmatched. The V gene's germline CDR1 is SGHAT and CDR2 FQNNGV. The CDR3 has 17 residues. For the CDR3, the DNA is TGTGCCAGCAGCTATACAGCGGGAGTAAGCTCCTACAATGAGCAGTTCTTC. Its protein is CASSYTAGVSSYNEQFF.

In DNA form, the CDR3 reads TGTGCCAGCAGCACACTTTCCTACACCGGCTACGAGCAGTACTTC. It encodes CASSTLSYTGYEQYF. The gene calls are TRBV11-2 and TRBJ2-7; no reliable D call. The CDR3 is 15 residues long. In germline, CDR1 is SGHAT, CDR2 FQNNGV. Trimming cost V 5 bases and J 3 bases, with 17 bases left between them.

This clone was observed a few times. The chain employs TRBV2 and TRBJ2-7, with D tentatively TRBD2 (6 bases). Trimming removed 4 bases from V and 7 bases from J, with 20 bases in between. In germline, CDR1 is SNHLY, CDR2 FYNNEI. The CDR3 sequence is 15 residues long. CDR3 DNA sequence: TGTGCCAGCAGTGTGCGGGGAATGGACTCGGGGGAGCAGTACTTC. This sequence encodes CASSVRGMDSGEQYF.

This chain links TRBV28 with TRBJ1-4; D may be TRBD1 (5 bases). V was shortened by 3 bases and J by 8 bases, with 13 bases between the two germline ends. The germline gives CDR1 MDHEN, CDR2 SYDVKM. The CDR3 runs to 14 residues. CDR3 nucleotides: TGTGCCAGCAGTTTGCGAAGGGGTGGAGAAAAACTGTTTTTT. This codes for CASSLRRGGEKLFF.

CDR3 DNA: TGTGCCAGCCTCGCTGGGCAGAGGAACACTGAAGCTTTCTTT. This translates into CASLAGQRNTEAFF. This sequence joins TRBV18 and TRBJ1-1; no clear D. The germline V gene has CDR1 KGHSH and CDR2 LQKENI. This CDR3 is 14 amino acids long. Trimming pared 8 bases from V and 1 base from J, leaving 14 bases between. Using reference TRBV18 and TRBJ1-1 for the parts outside the CDR3, the full variable domain is NAGVMQNPRHLVRRRGQEARLRCSPMKGHSHVYWYRQLPEEGLKFMVYLQKENIIDESGMPKERFSAEFPKEGPSILRIQQVVRGDSAAYFCASLAGQRNTEAFFGQGTRLTVV.

The chain links TRBV30 to TRBJ1-5; D is ambiguous. Germline CDR1 reads GTSNPN; CDR2 reads SVGIG (reference sequence). The germline V and J ends were trimmed by 5 bases and 3 bases, with 11 bases remaining between them. The CDR3 has 13 amino acids. This chain's CDR3 is CAWGIGINQPQHF. The CDR3 DNA reads TGTGCCTGGGGTATAGGTATCAATCAGCCCCAGCATTTT.

This sequence joins TRBV10-3 and TRBJ1-2, with 7 bases that match TRBD1. Trimming removed 11 bases from V and 1 base from J; junction bases left unmatched: 7. Germline assignment: CDR1 ENHRY and CDR2 SYGVKD. CDR3 length: 13 residues. The CDR3 loop reads CASGQQYNYGYTF. CDR3 coding DNA: TGTGCCTCGGGACAGCAATATAACTATGGCTACACCTTC.